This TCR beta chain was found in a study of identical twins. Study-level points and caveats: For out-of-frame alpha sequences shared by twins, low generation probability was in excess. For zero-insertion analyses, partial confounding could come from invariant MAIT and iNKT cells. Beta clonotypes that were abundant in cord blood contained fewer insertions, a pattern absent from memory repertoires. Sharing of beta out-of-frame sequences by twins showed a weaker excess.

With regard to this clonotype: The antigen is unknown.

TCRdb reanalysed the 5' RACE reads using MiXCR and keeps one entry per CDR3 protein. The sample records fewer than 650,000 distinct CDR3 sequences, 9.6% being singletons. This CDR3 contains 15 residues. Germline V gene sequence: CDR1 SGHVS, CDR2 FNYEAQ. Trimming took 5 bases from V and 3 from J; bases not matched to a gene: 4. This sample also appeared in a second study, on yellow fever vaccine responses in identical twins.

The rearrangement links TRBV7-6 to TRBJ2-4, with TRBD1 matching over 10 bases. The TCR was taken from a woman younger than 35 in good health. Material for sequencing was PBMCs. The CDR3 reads CASSRTGGGKNIQYF. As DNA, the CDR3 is TGTGCCAGCAGCAGGACAGGGGGGGGCAAAAACATTCAGTACTTC.